This T cell receptor (beta chain) was sequenced for a study of T cells in Graves' hyperthyroidism and ophthalmopathy. Orbital computed tomography and thyroid ultrasound, together with serum TRAb and thyroxine and clinical symptoms, were used for diagnoses. The trim removed 11 bases at V and 0 bases at J, leaving 9 bases unmatched. Germline V gene sequence: CDR1 MGHDK, CDR2 SYGVNS. The CDR3 spans 16 residues. Researchers took RNA transcripts and amplified the TCR beta CDR3 regions from them. A first-round RT-PCR of the TCR CDR3 used the HTBI primer set. Each CDR3 protein is one row after TCRdb ran MiXCR on the multiplex PCR reads. This table has hundreds of thousands of distinct CDR3 sequences, 40% to 55% appearing once.

This TCR was recovered from an adult man with Graves' disease, either hyperthyroidism or ophthalmopathy (not recorded which). Sequenced input: peripheral blood or thyroid tissue (not recorded which). The gene calls are TRBV25-1 and TRBJ2-7; TRBD2 agrees at 14 bases. The CDR3 region is CAPGLAGVTSSYEQYF. In nucleotides, the CDR3 is TGTGCCCCGGGACTAGCGGGGGTAACAAGCTCCTACGAGCAGTACTTC.